The T cell receptor (beta chain) described here comes from a study of beta chain features in type 1 diabetes (dated by TCRdb to 2017 to 2018). Study-level background: No differences in mean age, gender distribution, total cell number or subset yield were found between patients and healthy donors. Across all samples, some 100,000,000 sorted cells were examined, and cell number per subset correlated strongly with RNA yield. The study compared the TCRB repertoires of sorted circulating CD4+ T cell subsets in recently diagnosed type 1 diabetes patients with those in matched healthy donors. Naive and central memory subsets were obtained from all 28 donors, but regulatory and stem cell-like memory subsets were isolated from only 8 patients and roughly 8 healthy donors.

The full study reports these points: Because cDNA rather than genomic DNA was sequenced, highly expressing activated cells could have been over-represented, although no difference in activation and CD3 levels was found between groups. Shorter templates might be favored by PCR, yet because patient and control samples were amplified and corrected together, any such skew would affect both groups equally. Type 1 diabetes patients showed a moderate but significant shortening of TCRB CDR3 length in all four CD4+ subsets. At VDJ recombination sites, patients with type 1 diabetes made fewer insertions and deleted more nucleotides, a pattern implying thymic rearrangement abnormalities. Naive, central memory and regulatory TCRB repertoires appeared to be more similar among patients than among healthy donors. HLA sub-analyses involved small numbers of individuals, so any influence of HLA type on TCRB rearrangement remained unresolved.

Each donor gave one peripheral blood draw, averaging approximately 0.12 L, which was collected into heparinised tubes. Using a panel that included CD45RO, CCR7, CD25, CD127, CD95 and CD27, naive, central memory, regulatory and stem cell-like memory CD4+ T cells were sorted on a BD FACSAria II. A purity above 95% was achieved for all sorted populations. PBMCs were isolated right away by Lymphoprep density gradient centrifugation and were stained directly, without culture. To minimize batch effects, samples were stained and sorted in pairs, one healthy donor with one patient per experiment. All of the isolated RNA was reverse transcribed with the High Capacity cDNA Reverse Transcription Kit, so expressed TCRB transcripts were sequenced. Naive, central memory and regulatory T cell samples underwent deep immunoSEQ sequencing, averaging around 3.9 million total reads per sample. After sorted cells were lysed in RLT buffer, RNA was extracted with DNase-treated RNeasy Micro or Mini kits, with the choice depending on cell number. To prevent cross-contamination, every cell subset was processed on its own, while patient and healthy donor samples were processed together. The immunoSEQ multiplex PCR was used to amplify TCRB sequences from cDNA, yielding 87-bp fragments that span the CDR3 region. Amplicons were sequenced on the Illumina HiSeq platform. The authors' analysis ran thus. PCR bias was corrected computationally using synthetic template baselines, and reads within Hamming distance 2 were collapsed, with unmergeable singletons discarded. Reads were aligned against IMGT so that V, D and J genes, CDR3 length and insertions or deletions at six rearrangement sites could be assigned. Within each subset, clonotype counts were normalized to the number of sorted cells before true diversity and Gini coefficients were calculated with the tcR R package. The overlap coefficient, calculated on TCRB nucleotide sequences, was used to measure repertoire sharing. As a proxy for the pre-selection repertoire, out-of-frame TCRB sequences from naive cells were analyzed. Imported from immuneACCESS, the table was reduced by TCRdb to in-frame sequences with V and J called. These copies leave out some clones; in studies compared against another copy, an unresolved V gene accounts for under half, and the cause of the remainder is not known. V, J and clone size are taken as reported in that table, and D and trimming were inferred from the DNA itself. The sample profile shows hundreds of thousands of clones; roughly a sixth of them were found once. Around 0.1% of the sample comes from the top ten.

This clone was recorded a few times. Its antigen remains undetermined. One base away there is no much larger clone; base qualities are not given. The CDR3 has 14 amino acids, counting the end cysteine and phenylalanine. Here the CDR3 DNA is all that survives: 42 bases in frame from base 1. Looking up the germline V gene (reference sequence) yields CDR1 SGHAT and CDR2 FQDESV. V was cut back by 3 bases and J by 4 bases, leaving a gap of 9 bases between them. Source material: naive CD4+ T cells from blood. The sample's cell subset or site label, decoded: true naive CD4+ T cells. Recombination joined TRBV11-1 with TRBJ2-2, with the D segment identity uncertain. This clonotype was sampled from a man younger than 35 in good health. DNA sequence: TGTGCCAGCAGCTTGGGTGACTTCACCGGGGAGCTGTTTTTT. Its protein is CASSLGDFTGELFF. Beyond the CDR3, the reference TRBV11-1 and TRBJ2-2 genes provide the residues; the full variable domain reads: EAEVAQSPRYKITEKSQAVAFWCDPISGHATLYWYRQILGQGPELLVQFQDESVVDDSQLPKDRFSAERLKGVDSTLKIQPAELGDSAMYLCASSLGDFTGELFFGEGSRLTVL.